The rows below give T cell receptor beta chains drawn from one sample of a study of CD4 T cells in relation to SARS-CoV-2 and coronaviruses. TCRdb's table, derived via immunoSEQ multiplex PCR, lists solely in-frame clones and lacks some. The profile shows 50,000 to 70,000 clones, about 92% of them singletons. Material: naive CD4+ T cells from PBMCs. The receptors originated from an adult with COVID-19. Both conserved end residues are part of each CDR3. A D gene is named only where the DNA matches it firmly. Part of the rows lack a size; the others show once, few, many or a class for expanded clones.

.	TRBV10-2	14	.	TRBJ2-2	TGCGCCAGCAGTGAGTCTCGGGACACCGGGGAGCTGTTTTTT	CASSESRDTGELFF
TRBD1	TRBV9	16	.	TRBJ2-5	TGTGCCAGCAGCGTATTGAGGGGACAGGGACAAGAGACCCAGTACTTC	CASSVLRGQGQETQYF
.	TRBV12-3/TRBV12-4	13	.	TRBJ2-2	TGTGCCAGCAGTTTCCGGGACCGTGGGGAGCTGTTTTTT	CASSFRDRGELFF
.	TRBV10-2	12	few	TRBJ1-1	TGCGCCAGCAGTCCAATGAACACTGAAGCTTTCTTT	CASSPMNTEAFF
.	TRBV7-2	13	.	TRBJ2-1	TGTGCCAGCAGCTCCACGGGACCTCAGGAGCAGTTCTTC	CASSSTGPQEQFF
.	TRBV2	13	few	TRBJ1-1	TGTGCCAGTGAAGACCTCCTGGGCACTGAAGCTTTCTTT	CASEDLLGTEAFF
.	TRBV15	12	.	TRBJ1-4	TGTGCCACCAGCAGAGGTAATGAAAAACTGTTTTTT	CATSRGNEKLFF
TRBD2	TRBV7-2	15	.	TRBJ2-7	TGTGCCAGCAGCCGCAGCGGGAGGGCCCCCTACGAGCAGTACTTC	CASSRSGRAPYEQYF
TRBD2	TRBV18	18	.	TRBJ2-5	TGTGCCAGCTCACGCCGGGCGGGACTAGCGGGATCCAAAGAGACCCAGTACTTC	CASSRRAGLAGSKETQYF
TRBD1	TRBV5-1	16	.	TRBJ2-4	TGCGCCAGCAGCCAAACCAAGACAGGGTCTAAAAACATTCAGTACTTC	CASSQTKTGSKNIQYF
.	TRBV2	15	.	TRBJ2-4	TGTGCCAGCAGAACCGGAGAGGGAGGCAAAAACATTCAGTACTTC	CASRTGEGGKNIQYF
.	TRBV19	14	.	TRBJ2-7	TGTGCCAGTAATCAGGGCTCTAGTTCCTACGAGCAGTACTTC	CASNQGSSSYEQYF
.	TRBV14	13	.	TRBJ1-2	TGTGCCAGCAGTCCCGACAGAAACTATGGCTACACCTTC	CASSPDRNYGYTF
.	TRBV5-4	15	once	TRBJ2-7	TGTGCCAGCAGCTTGTCGGCCAGGGGAGAGTACGAGCAGTACTTC	CASSLSARGEYEQYF
TRBD2	TRBV19	17	.	TRBJ2-1	TGTGCCAGTAGTCCCCGTCCGCTAGCGGGAGGCTTTCAGGTTAAGTTCTTC	CASSPRPLAGGFQVKFF
TRBD2	TRBV7-9	18	once	TRBJ2-3	TGTGCCAGCAGCTTACCCCGTGGAGGGAGGGGAGAGGTAGATACGCAGTATTTT	CASSLPRGGRGEVDTQYF
TRBD2	TRBV5-1	14	.	TRBJ2-1	TGCGCCAGCAGCTTGGCCGGGGGGGGGAATGAGCAGTTCTTC	CASSLAGGGNEQFF
.	TRBV19	14	.	TRBJ2-1	TGTGCTACGGCTGGCTCCCGCTCCTACAATGAGCAGTTCTTC	CATAGSRSYNEQFF
.	TRBV28	13	.	TRBJ2-7	TGTGCCAGCAGTTGGTTGGGCCCCTACGAGCAGTACTTC	CASSWLGPYEQYF
.	TRBV18	19	.	TRBJ2-2	TGTGCCAGCTCACGGTTCAACGCGGGCCCCGCGGGTCACACCGGGGAGCTGTTTTTT	CASSRFNAGPAGHTGELFF
.	TRBV5-6	16	.	TRBJ2-3	TGTGCCAGCAGCCAGCTTCTTGCCCCTAGCACAGATACGCAGTATTTT	CASSQLLAPSTDTQYF
.	TRBV3-1/TRBV3-2	10	.	TRBJ1-2	TGTGCCAGCAGGGGTACTATCTACACCTTC	CASRGTIYTF
TRBD2	TRBV15	18	once	TRBJ2-5	TGTGCCACCAGCAGATTAGATGCGGGAGGGCCTACTCAAGAGACCCAGTACTTC	CATSRLDAGGPTQETQYF
.	TRBV10-2	14	.	TRBJ2-3	TGCGCCAGCACCCGGTTAGGGCGCTCAGATACGCAGTATTTT	CASTRLGRSDTQYF
.	TRBV5-1	15	.	TRBJ1-3	TGCGCCAGCAGCTACGGGACAAACTCTGGAAACACCATATATTTT	CASSYGTNSGNTIYF
.	TRBV7-2	13	.	TRBJ1-1	TGTGCCAGCAGCTTAGCGGGGAACCGGGAAGCTTTCTTT	CASSLAGNREAFF
.	TRBV28	16	.	TRBJ1-2	TGTGCCAGCAGTTTGTCGGGGGCCCCGAACAACTATGGCTACACCTTC	CASSLSGAPNNYGYTF
.	TRBV23-1	14	.	TRBJ2-7	TGCGCCAGCAGTCAATCGCACAGGTCCTACGAGCAGTACTTC	CASSQSHRSYEQYF
.	TRBV7-8	15	.	TRBJ1-1	TGTGCCAGCAGCTATGTGGGGGGCGCTAGGACTGAAGCTTTCTTT	CASSYVGGARTEAFF